The clone carrying this T cell receptor beta chain appeared many times. This specimen belongs to a study of response to subunit inactivated influenza vaccine. From the RT-PCR reads, TCRdb called clonotypes with MiXCR, one entry per CDR3 protein. This sample carries a few hundred thousand distinct CDR3 sequences, approximately 7.2% of them seen once, and the ten largest clones take around 14%. The length of the CDR3 is 16 residues. V lost 0 bases, J lost 3 bases, and 15 bases lay in between. The V gene's germline CDR1 is SGHKS and CDR2 YYEKEE (reference sequence). The rearrangement links TRBV5-5 to TRBJ1-2; D is unresolved. Sequencing used PBMCs from blood, obtained roughly 24 months after vaccination. The sequence was collected from a man aged 50 to 69 who received an inactivated influenza vaccine. CDR3 protein: CASSLAARGNDYGYTF. The CDR3 bases are TGTGCCAGCAGCTTGGCTGCACGAGGGAATGACTATGGCTACACCTTC.